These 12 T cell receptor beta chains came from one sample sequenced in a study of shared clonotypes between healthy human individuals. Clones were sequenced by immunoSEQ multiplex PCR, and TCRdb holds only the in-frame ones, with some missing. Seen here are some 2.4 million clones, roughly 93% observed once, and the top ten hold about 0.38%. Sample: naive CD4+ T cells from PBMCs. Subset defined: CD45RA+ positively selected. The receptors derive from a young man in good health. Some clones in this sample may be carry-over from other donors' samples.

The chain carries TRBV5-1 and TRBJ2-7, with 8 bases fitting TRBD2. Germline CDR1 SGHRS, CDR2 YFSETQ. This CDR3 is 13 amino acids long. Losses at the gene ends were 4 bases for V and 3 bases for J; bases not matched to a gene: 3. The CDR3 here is CASSGSGNYEQYF. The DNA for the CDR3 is TGCGCCAGCAGCGGTAGCGGGAACTACGAGCAGTACTTC.

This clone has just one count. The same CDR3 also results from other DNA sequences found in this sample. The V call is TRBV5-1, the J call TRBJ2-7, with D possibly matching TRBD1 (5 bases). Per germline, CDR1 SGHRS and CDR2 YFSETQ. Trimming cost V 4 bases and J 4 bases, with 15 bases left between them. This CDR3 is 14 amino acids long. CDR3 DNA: TGCGCCAGCAGCCTGGGGCCCCCCGGTTACGAGCAGTACTTC. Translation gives CASSLGPPGYEQYF.

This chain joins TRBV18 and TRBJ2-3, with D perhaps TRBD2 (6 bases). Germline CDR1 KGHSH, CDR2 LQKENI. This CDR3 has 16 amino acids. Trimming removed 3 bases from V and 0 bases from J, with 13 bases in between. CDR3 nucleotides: TGTGCCAGCTCACCCAGCCGGGGGTTGAGCACAGATACGCAGTATTTT. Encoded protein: CASSPSRGLSTDTQYF.

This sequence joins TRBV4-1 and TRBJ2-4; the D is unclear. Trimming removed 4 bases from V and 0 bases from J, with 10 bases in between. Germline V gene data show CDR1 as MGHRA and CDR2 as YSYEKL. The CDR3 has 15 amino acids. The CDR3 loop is CASSLTQLAKNIQYF. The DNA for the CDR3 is TGCGCCAGCAGCCTTACACAGCTAGCCAAAAACATTCAGTACTTC.

CDR3 residues: CASSTGTGSAFF. CDR3 in DNA: TGCGCCAGCAGCACCGGGACAGGGTCGGCGTTCTTC. The V call is TRBV5-1, the J call TRBJ2-1; 9 bases line up with TRBD1. Per the germline V gene, CDR1 is SGHRS and CDR2 is YFSETQ. CDR3 length equals 12 residues. The V gene end was trimmed by 4 bases and the J gene end by 15 bases; junction bases not matched to a gene: 8. Drawing the rest from reference TRBV5-1 and TRBJ2-1, the complete variable domain is KAGVTQTPRYLIKTRGQQVTLSCSPISGHRSVSWYQQTPGQGLQFLFEYFSETQRNKGNFPGRFSGRQFSNSRSEMNVSTLELGDSALYLCASSTGTGSAFFGPGTRLTVL.

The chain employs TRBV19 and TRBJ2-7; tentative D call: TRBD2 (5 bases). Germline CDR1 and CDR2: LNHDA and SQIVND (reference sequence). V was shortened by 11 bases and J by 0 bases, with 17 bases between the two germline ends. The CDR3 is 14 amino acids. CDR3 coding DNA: TGTGCCGCCGGACGCCCGGGGAGCTCCTACGAGCAGTACTTC. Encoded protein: CAAGRPGSSYEQYF.

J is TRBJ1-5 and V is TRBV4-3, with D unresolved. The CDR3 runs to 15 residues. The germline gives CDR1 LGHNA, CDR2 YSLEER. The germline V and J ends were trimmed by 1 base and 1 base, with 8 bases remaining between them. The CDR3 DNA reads TGCGCCAGCAGCCAAGTATTAACGAGCAATCAGCCCCAGCATTTT. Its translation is CASSQVLTSNQPQHF.

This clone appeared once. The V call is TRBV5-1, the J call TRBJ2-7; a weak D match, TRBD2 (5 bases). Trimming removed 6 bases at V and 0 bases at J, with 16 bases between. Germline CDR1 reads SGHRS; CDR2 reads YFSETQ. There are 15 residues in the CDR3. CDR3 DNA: TGCGCCAGCACCCTGGCGGGCGCCCTCTCCTACGAGCAGTACTTC. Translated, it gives CASTLAGALSYEQYF.

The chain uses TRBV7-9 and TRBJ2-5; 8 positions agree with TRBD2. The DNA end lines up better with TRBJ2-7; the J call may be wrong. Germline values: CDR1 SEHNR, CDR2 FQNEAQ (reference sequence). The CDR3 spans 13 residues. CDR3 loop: CASRPSGSYEQYF. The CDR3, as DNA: TGTGCCAGCAGACCCAGCGGGAGCTACGAGCAGTACTTC.

The CDR3 sequence is CASSLVGAGDGYGYTF. CDR3 coding DNA: TGTGCCAGCAGCTTAGTAGGGGCAGGGGACGGCTATGGCTACACCTTC. The V and J genes are TRBV7-2 and TRBJ1-2, with D perhaps TRBD1 (6 bases). This CDR3 region has 16 residues. V shed 1 base and J shed 4 bases, with 16 bases lying between them. Germline values: CDR1 SGHTA, CDR2 FQGNSA.

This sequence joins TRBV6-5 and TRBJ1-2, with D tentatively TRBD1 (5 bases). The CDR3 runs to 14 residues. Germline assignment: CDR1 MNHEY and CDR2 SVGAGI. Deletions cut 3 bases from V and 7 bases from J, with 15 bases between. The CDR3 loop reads CASSYDRGGGGYTF. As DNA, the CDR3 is TGTGCCAGCAGTTATGATAGGGGCGGAGGTGGCTACACCTTC.

The CDR3 region is CASSMGFRTDTQYF. Here the CDR3 DNA reads TGTGCCAGTAGTATGGGATTTCGCACAGATACGCAGTATTTT. V gene TRBV19 combines with J gene TRBJ2-3; D unclear. The germline V gene encodes CDR1 LNHDA and CDR2 SQIVND (reference sequence). The CDR3 is made up of 14 amino acids. Trimming removed 3 bases from V and 1 base from J, with 8 bases in between. The full variable domain, its missing parts supplied by reference TRBV19 and TRBJ2-3, is DGGITQSPKYLFRKEGQNVTLSCEQNLNHDAMYWYRQDPGQGLRLIYYSQIVNDFQKGDIAEGYSVSREKKESFPLTVTSAQKNPTAFYLCASSMGFRTDTQYFGPGTRLTVL.